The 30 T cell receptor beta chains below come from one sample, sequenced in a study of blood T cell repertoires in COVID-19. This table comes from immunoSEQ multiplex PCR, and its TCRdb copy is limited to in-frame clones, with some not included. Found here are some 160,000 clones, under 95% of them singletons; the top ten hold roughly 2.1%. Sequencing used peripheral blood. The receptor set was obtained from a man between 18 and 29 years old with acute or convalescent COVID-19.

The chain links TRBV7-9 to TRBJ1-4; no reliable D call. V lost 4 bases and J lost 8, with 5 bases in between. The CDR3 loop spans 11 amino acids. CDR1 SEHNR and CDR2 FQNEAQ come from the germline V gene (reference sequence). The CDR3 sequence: CASSSGEKLFF. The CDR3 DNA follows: TGTGCCAGCAGCTCGGGGGAAAAACTGTTTTTT.

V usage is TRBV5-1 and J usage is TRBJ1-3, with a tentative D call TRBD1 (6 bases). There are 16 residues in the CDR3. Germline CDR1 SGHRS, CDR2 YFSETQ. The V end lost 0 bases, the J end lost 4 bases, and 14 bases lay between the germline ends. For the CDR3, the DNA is TGCGCCAGCAGCTTGGGGGTCACAGGGTCCGGAAACACCATATATTTT. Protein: CASSLGVTGSGNTIYF.

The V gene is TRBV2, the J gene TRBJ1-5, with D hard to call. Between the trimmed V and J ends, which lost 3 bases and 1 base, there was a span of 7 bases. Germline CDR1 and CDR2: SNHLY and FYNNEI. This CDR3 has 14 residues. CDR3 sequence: CASSEPGSNQPQHF. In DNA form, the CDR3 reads TGTGCCAGCAGTGAGCCGGGGAGCAATCAGCCCCAGCATTTT.

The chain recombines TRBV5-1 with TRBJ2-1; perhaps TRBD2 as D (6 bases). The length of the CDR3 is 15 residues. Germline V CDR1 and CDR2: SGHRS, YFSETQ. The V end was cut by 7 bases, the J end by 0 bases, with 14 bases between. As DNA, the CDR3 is TGCGCCAGCTCTTTACCCGGGGGCTCCTACAATGAGCAGTTCTTC. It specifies CASSLPGGSYNEQFF.

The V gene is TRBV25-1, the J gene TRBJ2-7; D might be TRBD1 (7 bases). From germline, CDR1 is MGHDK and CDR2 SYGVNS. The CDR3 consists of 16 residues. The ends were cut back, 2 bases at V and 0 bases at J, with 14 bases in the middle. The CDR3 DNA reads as TGTGCCAGCAGTGAACTAGCAGGGGGGAACTCCTACGAGCAGTACTTC. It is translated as CASSELAGGNSYEQYF.

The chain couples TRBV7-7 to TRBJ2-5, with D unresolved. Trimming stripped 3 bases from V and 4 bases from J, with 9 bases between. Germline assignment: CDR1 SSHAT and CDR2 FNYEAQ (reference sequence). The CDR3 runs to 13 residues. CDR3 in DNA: TGTGCCAGCAGCTTGGGCACCGTAGAGACCCAGTACTTC. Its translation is CASSLGTVETQYF.

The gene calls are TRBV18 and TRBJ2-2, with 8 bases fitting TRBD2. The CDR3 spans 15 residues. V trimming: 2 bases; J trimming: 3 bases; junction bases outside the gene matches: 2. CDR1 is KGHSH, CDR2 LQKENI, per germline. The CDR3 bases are TGTGCCAGCTCACCAGCGGGGGGCGACACCGGGGAGCTGTTTTTT. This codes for CASSPAGGDTGELFF.

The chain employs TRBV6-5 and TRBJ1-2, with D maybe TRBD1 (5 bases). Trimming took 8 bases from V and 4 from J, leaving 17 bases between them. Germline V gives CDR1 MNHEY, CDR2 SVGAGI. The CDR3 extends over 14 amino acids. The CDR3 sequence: CASYQAGTFYGYTF. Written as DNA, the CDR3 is TGTGCCAGCTATCAGGCAGGGACTTTCTATGGCTACACCTTC.

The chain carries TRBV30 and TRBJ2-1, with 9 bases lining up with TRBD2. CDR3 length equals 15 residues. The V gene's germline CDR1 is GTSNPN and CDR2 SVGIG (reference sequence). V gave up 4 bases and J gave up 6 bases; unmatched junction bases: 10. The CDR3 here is CAWTVAGVVSNEQFF. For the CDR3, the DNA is TGTGCCTGGACGGTAGCGGGAGTGGTTTCCAATGAGCAGTTCTTC.

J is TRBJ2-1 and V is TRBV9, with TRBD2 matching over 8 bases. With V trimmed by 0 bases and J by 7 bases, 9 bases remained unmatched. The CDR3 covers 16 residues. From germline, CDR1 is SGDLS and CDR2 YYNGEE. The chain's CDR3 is CASSVVGGGPPNEQFF. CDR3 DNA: TGTGCCAGCAGCGTAGTCGGCGGGGGGCCCCCTAATGAGCAGTTCTTC. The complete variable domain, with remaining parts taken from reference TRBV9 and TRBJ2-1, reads DSGVTQTPKHLITATGQRVTLRCSPRSGDLSVYWYQQSLDQGLQFLIQYYNGEERAKGNILERFSAQQFPDLHSELNLSSLELGDSALYFCASSVVGGGPPNEQFFGPGTRLTVL.

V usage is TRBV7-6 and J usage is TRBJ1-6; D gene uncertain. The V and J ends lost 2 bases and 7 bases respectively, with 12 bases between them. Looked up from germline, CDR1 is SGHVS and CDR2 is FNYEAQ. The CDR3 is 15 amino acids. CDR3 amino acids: CASSLRGGDNSPLHF. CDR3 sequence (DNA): TGTGCCAGCAGCTTACGAGGCGGAGACAATTCACCCCTCCACTTT.

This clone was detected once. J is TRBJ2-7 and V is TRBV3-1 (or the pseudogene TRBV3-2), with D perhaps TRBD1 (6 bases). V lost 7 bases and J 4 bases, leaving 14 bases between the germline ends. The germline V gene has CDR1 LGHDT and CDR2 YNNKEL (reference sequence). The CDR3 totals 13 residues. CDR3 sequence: CASKHRESYEQYF. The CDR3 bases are TGTGCCAGCAAACACAGGGAATCATACGAGCAGTACTTC.

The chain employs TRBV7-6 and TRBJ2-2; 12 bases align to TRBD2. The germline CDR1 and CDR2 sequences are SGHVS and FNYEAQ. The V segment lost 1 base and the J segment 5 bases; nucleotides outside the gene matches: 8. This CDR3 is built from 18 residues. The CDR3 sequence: CASSLDGNLAGGTGELFF. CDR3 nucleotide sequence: TGTGCCAGCAGCTTAGACGGGAACCTAGCGGGAGGGACCGGGGAGCTGTTTTTT.

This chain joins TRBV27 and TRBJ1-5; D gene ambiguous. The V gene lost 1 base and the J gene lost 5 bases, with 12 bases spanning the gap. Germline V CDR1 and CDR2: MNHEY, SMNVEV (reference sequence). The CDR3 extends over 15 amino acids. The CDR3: CASSLWGREDQPQHF. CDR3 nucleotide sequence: TGTGCCAGCAGTTTATGGGGAAGGGAGGATCAGCCCCAGCATTTT.

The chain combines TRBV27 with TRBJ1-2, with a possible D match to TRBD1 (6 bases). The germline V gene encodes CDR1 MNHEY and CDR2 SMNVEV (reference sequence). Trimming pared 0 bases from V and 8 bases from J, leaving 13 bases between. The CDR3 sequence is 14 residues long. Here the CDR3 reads CASSLSQGLGGYTF. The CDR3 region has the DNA TGTGCCAGCAGTTTATCCCAGGGGCTCGGAGGCTACACCTTC.

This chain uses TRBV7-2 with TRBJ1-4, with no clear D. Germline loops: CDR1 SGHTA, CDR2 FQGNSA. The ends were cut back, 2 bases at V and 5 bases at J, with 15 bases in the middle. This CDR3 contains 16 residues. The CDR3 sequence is CASSLRFPRQNEKLFF. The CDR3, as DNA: TGTGCCAGCAGCTTAAGATTTCCCAGACAAAATGAAAAACTGTTTTTT.

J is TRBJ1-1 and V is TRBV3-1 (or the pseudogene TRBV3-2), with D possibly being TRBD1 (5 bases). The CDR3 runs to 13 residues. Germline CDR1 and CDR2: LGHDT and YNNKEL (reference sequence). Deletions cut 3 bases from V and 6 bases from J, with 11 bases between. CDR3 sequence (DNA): TGTGCCAGCAGCCAGGTAAGGGGATCTGAAGCTTTCTTT. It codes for CASSQVRGSEAFF.

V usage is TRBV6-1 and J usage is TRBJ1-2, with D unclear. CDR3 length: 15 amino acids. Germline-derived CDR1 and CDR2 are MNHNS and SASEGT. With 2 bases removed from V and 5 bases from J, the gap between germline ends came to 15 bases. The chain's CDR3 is CASSELRGITYGYTF. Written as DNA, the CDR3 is TGTGCCAGCAGTGAATTAAGAGGGATCACGTATGGCTACACCTTC.

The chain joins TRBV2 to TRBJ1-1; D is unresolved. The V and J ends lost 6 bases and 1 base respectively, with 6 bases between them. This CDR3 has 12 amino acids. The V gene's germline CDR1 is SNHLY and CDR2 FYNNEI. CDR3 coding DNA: TGTGCCAGCAGCCCTACGAACACTGAAGCTTTCTTT. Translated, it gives CASSPTNTEAFF.

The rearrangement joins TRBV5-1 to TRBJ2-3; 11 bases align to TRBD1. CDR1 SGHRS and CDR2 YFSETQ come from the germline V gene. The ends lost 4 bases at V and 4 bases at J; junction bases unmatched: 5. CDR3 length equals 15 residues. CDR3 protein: CASSRVDRGPDTQYF. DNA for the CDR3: TGCGCCAGCAGCCGAGTGGACAGGGGGCCAGATACGCAGTATTTT.

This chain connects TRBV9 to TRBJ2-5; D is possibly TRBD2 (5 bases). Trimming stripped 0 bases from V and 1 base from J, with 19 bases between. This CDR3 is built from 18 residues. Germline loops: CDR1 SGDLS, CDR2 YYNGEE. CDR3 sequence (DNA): TGTGCCAGCAGCGTAGCACCCCCTAGTGTAAGCGGCCAAGAGACCCAGTACTTC. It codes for CASSVAPPSVSGQETQYF.

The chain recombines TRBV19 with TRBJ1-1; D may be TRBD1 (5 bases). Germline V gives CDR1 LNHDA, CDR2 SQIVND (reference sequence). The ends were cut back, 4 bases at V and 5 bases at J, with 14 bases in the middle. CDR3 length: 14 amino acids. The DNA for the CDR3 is TGTGCCAGTAGTACCCCGGCAGGGCGAACTGAAGCTTTCTTT. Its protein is CASSTPAGRTEAFF.

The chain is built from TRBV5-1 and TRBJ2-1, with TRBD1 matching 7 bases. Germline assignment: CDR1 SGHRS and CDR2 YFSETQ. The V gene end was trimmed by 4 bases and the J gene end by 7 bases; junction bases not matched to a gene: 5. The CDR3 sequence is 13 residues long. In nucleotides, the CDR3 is TGCGCCAGCAGCGATAACAGGGGTAATGAGCAGTTCTTC. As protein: CASSDNRGNEQFF. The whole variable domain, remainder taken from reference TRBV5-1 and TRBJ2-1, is KAGVTQTPRYLIKTRGQQVTLSCSPISGHRSVSWYQQTPGQGLQFLFEYFSETQRNKGNFPGRFSGRQFSNSRSEMNVSTLELGDSALYLCASSDNRGNEQFFGPGTRLTVL.

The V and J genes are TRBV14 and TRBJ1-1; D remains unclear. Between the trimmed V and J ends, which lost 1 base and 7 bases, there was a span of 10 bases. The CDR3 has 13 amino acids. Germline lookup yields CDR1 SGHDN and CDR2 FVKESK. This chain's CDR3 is CASSQVLAGEAFF. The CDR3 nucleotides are TGTGCCAGCAGCCAAGTTCTGGCAGGTGAAGCTTTCTTT.

The CDR3 region has the DNA TGTGCCAGCAGCCCGTCGACAGGGCGCTCCTATAATTCACCCCTCCACTTT. Protein: CASSPSTGRSYNSPLHF. This chain links TRBV9 with TRBJ1-6; 7 bases fit TRBD1. The ends lost 4 bases at V and 0 bases at J; junction bases unmatched: 7. The CDR3 has 17 amino acids. In germline, CDR1 is SGDLS, CDR2 YYNGEE.

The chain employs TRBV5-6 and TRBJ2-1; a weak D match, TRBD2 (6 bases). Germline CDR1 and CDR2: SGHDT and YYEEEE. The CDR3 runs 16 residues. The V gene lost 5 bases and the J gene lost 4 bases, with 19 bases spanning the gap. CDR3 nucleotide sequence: TGTGCCAGCAGTCGGGCCGGGACTTTTCTTTACAATGAGCAGTTCTTC. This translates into CASSRAGTFLYNEQFF.

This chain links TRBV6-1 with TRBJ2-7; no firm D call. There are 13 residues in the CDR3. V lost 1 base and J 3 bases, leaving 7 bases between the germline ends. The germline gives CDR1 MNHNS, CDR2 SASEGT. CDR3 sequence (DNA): TGTGCCAGCAGTGAAGAGTCGGGCTACGAGCAGTACTTC. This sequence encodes CASSEESGYEQYF.

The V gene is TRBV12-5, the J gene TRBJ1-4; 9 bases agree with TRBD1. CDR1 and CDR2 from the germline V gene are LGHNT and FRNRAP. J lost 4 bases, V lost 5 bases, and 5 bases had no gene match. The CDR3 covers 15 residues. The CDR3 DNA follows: TGTGCTAGTGGTACGCCGGGACAGGGTAATGAAAAACTGTTTTTT. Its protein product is CASGTPGQGNEKLFF.

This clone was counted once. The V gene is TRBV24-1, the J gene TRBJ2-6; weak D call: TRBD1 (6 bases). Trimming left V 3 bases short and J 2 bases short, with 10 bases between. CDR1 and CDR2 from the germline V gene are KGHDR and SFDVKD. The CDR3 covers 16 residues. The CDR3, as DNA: TGTGCCACCAGTGATGCAGGGGCGCCTGGGGCCAACGTCCTGACTTTC. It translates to CATSDAGAPGANVLTF.

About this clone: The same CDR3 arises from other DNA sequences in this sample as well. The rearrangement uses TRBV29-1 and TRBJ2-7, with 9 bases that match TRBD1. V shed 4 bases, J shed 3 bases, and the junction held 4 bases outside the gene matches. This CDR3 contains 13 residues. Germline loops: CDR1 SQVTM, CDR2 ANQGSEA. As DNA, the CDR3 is TGCAGCGTTGTAGGACAGGGGAACTACGAGCAGTACTTC. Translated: CSVVGQGNYEQYF.